Listed below are T cell receptor beta chains from one sample, sequenced in a study of T and B cells in COVID-19 patients. TCRdb reprocessed the multiplex PCR reads with MiXCR, giving one entry per CDR3 protein. The table has over 8,000 distinct CDR3 sequences, over 25% seen once; the top ten hold roughly 5%. What was sequenced was blood. These receptors were collected from a human donor who had recovered from COVID-19. The conserved cysteine and the conserved F or W are not part of the CDR3 here.

>TRBV15
ATSRELHNEQF
>TRBV5-1
ASSFEGDQPQH
>TRBV5-1
ASSQGRGGEETQY
>TRBV6-5
ASSNIRRAAYNEQF
>TRBV5-6
ASSLLTGSYNEQF
>TRBV18
ASRSVGTYEQY
>TRBV29-1
SGVEGKELF
>TRBV11-1
ASSFRRGTNNQPQH
>TRBV5-1
ASSLGSLNTEAF
>TRBV7-9
ASSYDSSHRTQY
>TRBV6-4
ASSDSRLEGDTQY
>TRBV7-6
ASTKGAGGPGETQY
>TRBV19
ASSIYYSYEQY